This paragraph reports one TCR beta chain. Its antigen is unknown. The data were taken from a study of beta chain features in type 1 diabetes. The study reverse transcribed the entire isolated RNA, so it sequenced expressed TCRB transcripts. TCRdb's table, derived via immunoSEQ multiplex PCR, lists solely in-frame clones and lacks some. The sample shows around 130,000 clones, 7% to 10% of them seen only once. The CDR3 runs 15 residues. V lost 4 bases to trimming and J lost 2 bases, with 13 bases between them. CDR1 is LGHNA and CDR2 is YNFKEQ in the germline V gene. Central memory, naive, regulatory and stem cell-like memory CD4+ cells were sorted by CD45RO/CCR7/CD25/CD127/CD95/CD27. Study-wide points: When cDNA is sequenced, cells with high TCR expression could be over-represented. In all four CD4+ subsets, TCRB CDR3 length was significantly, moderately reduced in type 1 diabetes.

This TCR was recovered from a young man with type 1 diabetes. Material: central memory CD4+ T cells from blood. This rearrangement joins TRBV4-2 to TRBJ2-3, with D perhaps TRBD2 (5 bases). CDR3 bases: TGTGCCAGCAGCCCCCGGGGTGGTGACACAGATACGCAGTATTTT. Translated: CASSPRGGDTDTQYF.